The TCR beta chain under discussion was sequenced for a study of Graves' ophthalmopathy and Graves' hyperthyroidism. Study conclusions and caveats: Detected in blood as well were most expanded thyroid clonotypes with frequency above 0.001.

This clonotype was observed at least ten times. Its antigen is unidentified. Amplification targeted the TCR beta CDR3 regions, with RNA transcripts as the source material. Investigators did first-round RT-PCR with HTBI primers, then second-round multiplex PCR. MiXCR, applied by TCRdb to the multiplex PCR reads, yields one record per CDR3 protein. The sample records about 240,000 distinct CDR3 sequences, around 42% being singletons. V lost 5 bases and J lost 0; bases outside the gene matches: 5. This CDR3 has 15 amino acids. The V gene's germline CDR1 is LNHDA and CDR2 SQIVND (reference sequence). Serum thyroxine and TRAb, along with clinical symptoms, thyroid ultrasound and orbital computed tomography, were what diagnosis relied on.

The sample comprised peripheral blood. The receptor's source is an adult man with Graves' ophthalmopathy. The chain combines TRBV19 with TRBJ1-1, with 8 positions matching TRBD1. The CDR3 loop is CASSLTGAVNTEAFF. The CDR3 DNA follows: TGTGCCAGTAGTCTGACAGGGGCCGTGAACACTGAAGCTTTCTTT.